This T cell receptor beta chain is from a study of cytomegalovirus exposure and HLA in healthy donors. Study-wide context: The roughly 120 validation repertoires, a later analysis reported, used the same platform as the 666 first-cohort repertoires. Study findings and constraints: A classifier reportedly called cytomegalovirus status with high sensitivity and specificity. The study flagged approximately 180 TCR beta chains as cytomegalovirus-associated. Most sequenced TCRs were rare (though some public TCRs occurred in many donors).

The assay was immunoSEQ multiplex PCR, and TCRdb's table has in-frame clones only and misses some. The sample shows some 98,000 clones, 87% of them seen only once. As to this clone: No antigen is known for it.

CDR1 MGHRA and CDR2 YSYEKL come from the germline V gene. This CDR3 is 16 amino acids long. V shed 1 base, J shed 4 bases, and the junction held 6 bases outside the gene matches. This TCR was recovered from a man between 18 and 29 years old in good health and CMV-seropositive. The chain couples TRBV4-1 to TRBJ2-3; 9 bases fit TRBD2. The material sequenced was PBMCs. The CDR3 loop reads CASSQGRGGSADTQYF. The CDR3 nucleotides read TGCGCCAGCAGCCAAGGGCGGGGGGGCAGTGCAGATACGCAGTATTTT.